This T cell receptor beta chain was retrieved from a study of early T cells in non-severe SARS-CoV-2 infection. A word on this clonotype: What it recognizes is unknown.

Attachment of unique molecular identifiers to individual cDNA molecules was performed. TCRdb reprocessed the 5' RACE reads with MiXCR, giving one entry per CDR3 protein. The sample holds approximately 45,000 distinct CDR3 sequences, roughly a tenth seen once. Germline V gene lookup returns CDR1 MNHEY and CDR2 SVGAGI. The CDR3 runs 11 residues. Study conclusions and caveats: Clonotype matching in VDJdb favored anti-spike CD8 responses and did not capture private and CD4 specificities.

This rearrangement joins TRBV6-5 to TRBJ2-5; either TRBD1 or TRBD2 may supply D (7 bases each). This TCR came from an adult who was a healthcare worker with PCR-confirmed SARS-CoV-2 infection or an uninfected control (not recorded which). Sequenced sample: whole blood. CDR3 sequence reads: CASGGGETQYF. CDR3 DNA sequence: TGTGCATCAGGGGGGGGCGAGACCCAGTACTTC.